A selection of T cell receptor beta chains follows, all from one sample in a study of cytomegalovirus exposure and HLA in healthy donors. The repertoire was sequenced with immunoSEQ multiplex PCR; TCRdb's copy has only in-frame clones and lacks some. The data contain about 170,000 clones, 80% of them singletons. Sequenced sample: PBMCs. The origin of the receptors is a woman between 45 and 65 years old in good health and CMV-seropositive. CDR3s include the opening cysteine and the closing phenylalanine or tryptophan. Each record gives: V gene, J gene, D gene, clone size, CDR3 protein, CDR3 DNA. The D gene is left open where the match is weak. Size values are once, few and many counts, or a class for expanded clones, and some rows have none.

>TRBV28|TRBJ2-5|TRBD1|few
CASSSLTGGRETQYF
TGTGCCAGCAGTTCGCTCACAGGGGGCAGGGAGACCCAGTACTTC
>TRBV28|TRBJ2-1|TRBD2|NA
CASTTPGLAIWHEQFF
TGTGCCAGCACCACCCCGGGACTAGCGATCTGGCATGAGCAGTTCTTC
>TRBV5-4|TRBJ1-3|NA|NA
CASSLVEGSTIYF
TGTGCCAGCAGCTTGGTGGAGGGGAGCACCATATATTTT
>TRBV11-2|TRBJ2-1|TRBD2|NA
CASSPRTSGTYNEQFF
TGTGCCAGCAGCCCTCGGACTAGCGGGACATACAATGAGCAGTTCTTC
>TRBV27|TRBJ2-2|NA|NA
CASSTWAGRVTGELFF
TGTGCCAGCAGTACCTGGGCGGGCCGCGTCACCGGGGAGCTGTTTTTT
>TRBV29-1|TRBJ1-2|NA|NA
CSVEENYGYTF
TGCAGCGTGGAGGAGAACTATGGCTACACCTTC
>TRBV7-2|TRBJ2-7|NA|once
CASSRTDTGPYEQYF
TGTGCCAGCAGTCGCACCGACACCGGCCCCTACGAGCAGTACTTC
>TRBV27|TRBJ1-1|NA|NA
CASIPFVAGKANTEAFF
TGTGCCAGCATTCCTTTTGTTGCGGGCAAGGCGAACACTGAAGCTTTCTTT
>TRBV7-9|TRBJ1-4|NA|NA
CASSLARAGEEKLFF
TGTGCCAGCAGCTTAGCGAGGGCAGGGGAAGAAAAACTGTTTTTT
>TRBV7-9|TRBJ2-1|NA|NA
CASSLAPASIWDEQFF
TGTGCCAGCAGCTTAGCGCCGGCTAGCATATGGGATGAGCAGTTCTTC
>TRBV27|TRBJ2-6|TRBD1|NA
CASTLTGFFFSGANVLTF
TGTGCCAGCACCTTGACAGGGTTCTTCTTCTCTGGGGCCAACGTCCTGACTTTC
>TRBV11-2|TRBJ1-6|NA|NA
CASSLDGQGNSPLHF
TGTGCCAGCAGCTTAGATGGGCAGGGTAATTCACCCCTCCACTTT
>TRBV5-4|TRBJ1-2|NA|NA
CASSSPTDSYGYTF
TGTGCCAGCAGCTCACCGACAGACAGCTATGGCTACACCTTC
>TRBV7-9|TRBJ2-7|TRBD1|NA
CASSFYGQVYEQYF
TGTGCCAGCAGCTTTTACGGACAGGTTTACGAGCAGTACTTC
>TRBV25-1|TRBJ1-4|TRBD1|NA
CASSELTGVEKLFF
TGTGCCAGCAGTGAACTGACAGGGGTTGAAAAACTGTTTTTT
>TRBV5-1|TRBJ2-2|NA|NA
CASRDQGNTGELFF
TGCGCCAGCAGGGATCAGGGAAACACCGGGGAGCTGTTTTTT
>TRBV7-6|TRBJ2-1|NA|once
CASSLGRHNEQFF
TGTGCCAGCAGCTTAGGCAGGCACAATGAGCAGTTCTTC
>TRBV19|TRBJ2-7|NA|NA
CASSIGGTLSSYEQYF
TGTGCCAGTAGTATAGGGGGGACACTTTCTTCCTACGAGCAGTACTTC
>TRBV7-2|TRBJ2-5|TRBD2|NA
CASSLGLAGRETQYF
TGTGCCAGCAGCTTAGGACTAGCGGGACGGGAGACCCAGTACTTC
>TRBV6-5|TRBJ2-7|NA|NA
CATSVNPGMGEQYF
TGTGCCACTTCCGTTAACCCCGGGATGGGCGAGCAGTACTTC
>TRBV28|TRBJ1-1|NA|NA
CASSLRQDAFF
TGTGCCAGCAGCCTTAGACAGGATGCTTTCTTT
>TRBV6-6|TRBJ2-7|TRBD1|NA
CASTPGQGTYEQYF
TGTGCCAGCACCCCGGGACAGGGGACTTACGAGCAGTACTTC
>TRBV18|TRBJ2-1|TRBD1|NA
CASSPGTGGEDEQFF
TGTGCCAGCTCACCAGGGACAGGGGGCGAGGATGAGCAGTTCTTC
>TRBV7-3|TRBJ2-3|TRBD2|NA
CASSSLGGGITDTQYF
TGTGCCAGCAGCTCCCTCGGGGGGGGGATCACAGATACGCAGTATTTT
>TRBV6-6|TRBJ1-2|NA|NA
CASSYSTQAGGYTF
TGTGCCAGCAGTTACTCGACGCAGGCTGGTGGCTACACCTTC
>TRBV7-6|TRBJ2-3|TRBD2|NA
CASSLTSGNPTDTQYF
TGTGCCAGCAGCCTAACTAGCGGGAACCCGACAGATACGCAGTATTTT
>TRBV5-4|TRBJ1-5|TRBD1|NA
CASSTIGTGKSNQPQHF
TGTGCCAGCAGCACAATCGGGACAGGGAAGAGCAATCAGCCCCAGCATTTT
>TRBV5-6|TRBJ2-3|TRBD2|NA
CASSYSGGVRDTQYF
TGTGCCAGCAGCTATAGCGGGGGGGTTCGAGATACGCAGTATTTT
>TRBV18|TRBJ1-5|NA|NA
CASSNSGQGQPQHF
TGTGCCAGCTCAAACTCGGGGCAGGGGCAGCCCCAGCATTTT
>TRBV7-9|TRBJ1-4|NA|NA
CASRRGGGTNEKLFF
TGTGCCAGCAGGCGGGGAGGAGGGACTAATGAAAAACTGTTTTTT
>TRBV28|TRBJ1-1|NA|NA
CASSLYGGPNTEAFF
TGTGCCAGCAGTTTATACGGCGGCCCGAACACTGAAGCTTTCTTT
>TRBV7-2|TRBJ2-1|TRBD2|few
CASSLGREYEQFF
TGTGCCAGCAGCTTAGGGCGGGAGTACGAGCAGTTCTTC
>TRBV29-1|TRBJ2-5|NA|once
CSVQKEGETQYF
TGCAGCGTACAGAAAGAGGGAGAGACCCAGTACTTC
>TRBV6-1|TRBJ1-5|TRBD1|few
CASSRTGGQPQHF
TGTGCCAGCAGCCGGACAGGAGGGCAGCCCCAGCATTTT
>TRBV18|TRBJ2-3|NA|NA
CASSQTTGDTQYF
TGTGCCAGCTCACAGACAACAGGGGATACGCAGTATTTT
>TRBV7-9|TRBJ2-7|NA|NA
CASSFNRVSSYEQYF
TGTGCCAGCAGCTTTAACAGGGTCTCTTCCTACGAGCAGTACTTC
>TRBV6-1|TRBJ2-7|TRBD2|NA
CASSEGTSGSYEQYF
TGTGCCAGCAGTGAAGGGACTAGCGGGAGCTACGAGCAGTACTTC
>TRBV28|TRBJ2-7|NA|NA
CASRRSTYEQYF
TGTGCCAGCAGGCGGTCCACCTACGAGCAGTACTTC
>TRBV29-1|TRBJ2-2|NA|once
CSVVSLAANNAGELFF
TGCAGCGTTGTGAGCTTGGCAGCGAATAACGCCGGGGAGCTGTTTTTT
>TRBV29-1|TRBJ1-1|NA|NA
CSVEGSGTANTEAFF
TGCAGCGTTGAGGGCTCCGGGACTGCGAACACTGAAGCTTTCTTT
>TRBV7-8|TRBJ2-2|TRBD1|NA
CASSYRTGQSGELFF
TGTGCCAGCAGCTACCGTACGGGACAGTCCGGGGAGCTGTTTTTT